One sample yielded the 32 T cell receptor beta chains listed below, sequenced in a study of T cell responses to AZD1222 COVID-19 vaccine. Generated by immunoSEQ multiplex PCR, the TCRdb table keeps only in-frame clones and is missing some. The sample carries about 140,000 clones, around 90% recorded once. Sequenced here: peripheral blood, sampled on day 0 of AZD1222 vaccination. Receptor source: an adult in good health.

CDR3 DNA: TGTGCCTGGAGTGTAACCAAGAACTATGGCTACACCTTC. As protein: CAWSVTKNYGYTF. The chain recombines TRBV30 with TRBJ1-2, with D unclear. This CDR3 region has 13 residues. The germline V gene has CDR1 GTSNPN and CDR2 SVGIG (reference sequence). The ends were cut back, 0 bases at V and 2 bases at J, with 7 bases in the middle.

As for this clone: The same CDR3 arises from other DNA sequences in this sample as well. For the CDR3, the DNA is TGCGCCAGCAGCTTCGCAGGGGGCACCGAAGCTTTCTTT. Its protein product is CASSFAGGTEAFF. The V gene is TRBV5-1, the J gene TRBJ1-1; 8 nucleotides align to TRBD1. V shed 2 bases, J shed 8 bases, and the junction held 5 bases outside the gene matches. CDR3 size: 13 residues. Germline values: CDR1 SGHRS, CDR2 YFSETQ.

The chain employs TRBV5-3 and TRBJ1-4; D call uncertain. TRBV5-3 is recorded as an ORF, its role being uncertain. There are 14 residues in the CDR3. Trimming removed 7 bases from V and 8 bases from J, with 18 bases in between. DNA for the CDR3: TGTGCCAGAGTGGCTCGGTGGGTCAGAGAAAAACTGTTTTTT. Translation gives CARVARWVREKLFF.

The CDR3 nucleotides read TGTGCCAGCAGAGCCCCGGGACAGGGATACGAGCAGTACTTC. It encodes CASRAPGQGYEQYF. The rearrangement uses TRBV2 and TRBJ2-7; 9 bases are a match to TRBD1. The trim removed 6 bases at V and 4 bases at J, leaving 7 bases unmatched. CDR1 is SNHLY, CDR2 FYNNEI, per germline. The CDR3 loop spans 14 amino acids.

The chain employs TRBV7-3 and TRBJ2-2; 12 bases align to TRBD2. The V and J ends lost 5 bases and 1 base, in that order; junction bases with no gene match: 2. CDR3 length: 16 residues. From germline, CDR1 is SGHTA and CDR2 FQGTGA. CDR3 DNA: TGTGCCAGCAGCCCGACTAGCGGGAGGAACACCGGGGAGCTGTTTTTT. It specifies CASSPTSGRNTGELFF.

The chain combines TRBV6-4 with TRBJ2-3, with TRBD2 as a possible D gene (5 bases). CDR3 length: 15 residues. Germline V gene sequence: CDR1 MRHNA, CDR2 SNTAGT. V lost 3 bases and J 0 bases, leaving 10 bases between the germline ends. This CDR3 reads CASSESPGSTDTQYF. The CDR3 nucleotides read TGTGCCAGCAGTGAATCCCCGGGGAGCACAGATACGCAGTATTTT.

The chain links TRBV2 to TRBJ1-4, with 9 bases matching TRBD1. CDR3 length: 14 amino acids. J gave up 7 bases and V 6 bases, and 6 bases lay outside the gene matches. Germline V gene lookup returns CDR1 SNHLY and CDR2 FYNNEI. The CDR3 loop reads CASRETGGSEKLFF. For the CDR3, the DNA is TGTGCCAGCAGGGAGACAGGGGGGAGTGAAAAACTGTTTTTT.

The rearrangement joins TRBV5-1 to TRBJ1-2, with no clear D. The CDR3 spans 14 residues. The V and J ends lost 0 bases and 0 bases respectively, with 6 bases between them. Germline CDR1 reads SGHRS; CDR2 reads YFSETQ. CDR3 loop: CASSLGQPNYGYTF. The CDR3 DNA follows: TGCGCCAGCAGCTTGGGGCAGCCTAACTATGGCTACACCTTC.

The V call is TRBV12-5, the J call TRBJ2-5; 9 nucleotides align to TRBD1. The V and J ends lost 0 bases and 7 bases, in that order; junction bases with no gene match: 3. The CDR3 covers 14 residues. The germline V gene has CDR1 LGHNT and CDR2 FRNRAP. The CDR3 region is CASGLVPGQGTQYF. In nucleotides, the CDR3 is TGTGCTAGTGGTTTGGTCCCGGGACAGGGGACCCAGTACTTC.

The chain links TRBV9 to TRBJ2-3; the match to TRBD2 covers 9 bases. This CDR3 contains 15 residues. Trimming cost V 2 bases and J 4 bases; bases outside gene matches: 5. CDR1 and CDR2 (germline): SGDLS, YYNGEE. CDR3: CASSVSGGGADTQYF. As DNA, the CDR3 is TGTGCCAGCAGCGTTAGCGGGGGTGGCGCAGATACGCAGTATTTT.

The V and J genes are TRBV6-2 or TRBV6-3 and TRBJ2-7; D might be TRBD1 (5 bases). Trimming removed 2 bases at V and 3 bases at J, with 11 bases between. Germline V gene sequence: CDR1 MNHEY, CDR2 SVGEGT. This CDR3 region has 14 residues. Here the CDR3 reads CASSYGARLYEQYF. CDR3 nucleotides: TGTGCCAGCAGTTACGGGGCGAGGCTCTACGAGCAGTACTTC.

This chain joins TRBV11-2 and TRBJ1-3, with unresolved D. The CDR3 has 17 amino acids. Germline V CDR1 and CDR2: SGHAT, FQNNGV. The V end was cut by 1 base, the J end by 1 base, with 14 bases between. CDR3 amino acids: CASSLGWLGSSGNTIYF. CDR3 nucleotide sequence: TGTGCCAGCAGCTTAGGGTGGTTAGGGTCGTCTGGAAACACCATATATTTT.

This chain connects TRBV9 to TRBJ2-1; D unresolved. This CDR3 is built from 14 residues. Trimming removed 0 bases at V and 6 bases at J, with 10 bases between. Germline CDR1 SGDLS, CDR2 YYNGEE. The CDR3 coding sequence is TGTGCCAGCAGCGTAGATCTAACGGGCAATGAGCAGTTCTTC. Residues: CASSVDLTGNEQFF.

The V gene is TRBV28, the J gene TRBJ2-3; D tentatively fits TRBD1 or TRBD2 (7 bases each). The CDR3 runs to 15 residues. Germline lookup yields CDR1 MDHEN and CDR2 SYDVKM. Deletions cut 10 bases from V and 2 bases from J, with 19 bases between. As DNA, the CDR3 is TGTGCCACAGGGGGGGGCTCCGTTTACACAGATACGCAGTATTTT. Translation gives CATGGGSVYTDTQYF. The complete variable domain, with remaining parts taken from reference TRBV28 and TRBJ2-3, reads DVKVTQSSRYLVKRTGEKVFLECVQDMDHENMFWYRQDPGLGLRLIYFSYDVKMKEKGDIPEGYSVSREKKERFSLILESASTNQTSMYLCATGGGSVYTDTQYFGPGTRLTVL.

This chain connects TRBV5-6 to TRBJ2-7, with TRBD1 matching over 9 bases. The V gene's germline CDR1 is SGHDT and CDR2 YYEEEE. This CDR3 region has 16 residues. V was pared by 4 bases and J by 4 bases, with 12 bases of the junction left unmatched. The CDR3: CASSAPAGTGMYEQYF. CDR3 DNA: TGTGCCAGCAGCGCACCTGCGGGGACAGGGATGTACGAGCAGTACTTC.

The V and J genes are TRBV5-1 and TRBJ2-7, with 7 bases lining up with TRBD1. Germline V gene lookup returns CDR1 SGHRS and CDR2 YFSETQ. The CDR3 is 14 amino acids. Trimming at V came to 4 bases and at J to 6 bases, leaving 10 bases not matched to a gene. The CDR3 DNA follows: TGCGCCAGCAGCCCACGACAGGGCTTGGGCGAGCAGTACTTC. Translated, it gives CASSPRQGLGEQYF.

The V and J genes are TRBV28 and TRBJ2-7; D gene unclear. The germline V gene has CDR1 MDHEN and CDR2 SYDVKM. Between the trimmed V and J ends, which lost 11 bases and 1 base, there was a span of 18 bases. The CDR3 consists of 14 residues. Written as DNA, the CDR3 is TGTGCCTGTTTGGGCAGTTCCGTATCCTACGAGCAGTACTTC. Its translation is CACLGSSVSYEQYF.

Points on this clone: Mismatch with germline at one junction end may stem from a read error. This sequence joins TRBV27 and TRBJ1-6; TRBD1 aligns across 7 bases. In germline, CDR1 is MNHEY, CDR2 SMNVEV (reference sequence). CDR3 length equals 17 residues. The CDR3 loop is CASRLFGQAGYNSPLHF. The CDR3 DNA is TGTGCCAGCAGGTTATTCGGACAGGCCGGCTATAATTCACCCCTCCACTTT.

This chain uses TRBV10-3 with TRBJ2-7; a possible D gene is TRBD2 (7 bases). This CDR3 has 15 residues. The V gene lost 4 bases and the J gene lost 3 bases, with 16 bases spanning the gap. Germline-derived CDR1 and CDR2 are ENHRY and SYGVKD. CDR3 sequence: CAISGGGGKFYEQYF. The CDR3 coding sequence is TGTGCCATCAGTGGGGGAGGGGGTAAGTTCTACGAGCAGTACTTC.

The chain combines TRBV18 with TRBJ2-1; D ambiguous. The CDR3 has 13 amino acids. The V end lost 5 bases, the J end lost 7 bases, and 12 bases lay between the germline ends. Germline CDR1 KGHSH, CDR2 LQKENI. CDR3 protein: CASSAGWPNEQFF. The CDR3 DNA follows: TGTGCCAGCTCAGCCGGGTGGCCTAATGAGCAGTTCTTC.

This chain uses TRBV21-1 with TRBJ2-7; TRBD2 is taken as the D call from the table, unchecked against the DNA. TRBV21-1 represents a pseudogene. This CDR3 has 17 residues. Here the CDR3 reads CASSKEEVGGWVHEQYF. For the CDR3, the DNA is TGTGCCAGCAGCAAAGAGGAGGTGGGGGGTTGGGTCCACGAGCAGTACTTC.

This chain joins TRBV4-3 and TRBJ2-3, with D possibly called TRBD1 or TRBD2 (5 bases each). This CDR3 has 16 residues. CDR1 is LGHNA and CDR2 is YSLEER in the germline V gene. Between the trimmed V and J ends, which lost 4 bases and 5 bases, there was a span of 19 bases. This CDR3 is CASSPHWDRGLDTQYF. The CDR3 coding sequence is TGCGCCAGCAGCCCTCATTGGGACCGAGGGTTAGATACGCAGTATTTT.

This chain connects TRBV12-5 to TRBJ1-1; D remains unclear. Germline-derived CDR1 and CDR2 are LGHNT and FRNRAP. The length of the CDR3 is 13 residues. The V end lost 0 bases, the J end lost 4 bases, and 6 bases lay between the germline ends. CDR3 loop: CASGLVTATEAFF. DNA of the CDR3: TGTGCTAGTGGTTTGGTAACTGCCACTGAAGCTTTCTTT.

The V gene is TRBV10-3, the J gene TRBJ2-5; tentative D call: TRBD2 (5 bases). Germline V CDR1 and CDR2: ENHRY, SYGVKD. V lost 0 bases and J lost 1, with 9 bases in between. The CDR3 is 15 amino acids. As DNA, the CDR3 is TGTGCCATCAGTGAGTCGGATAGCGTCCAAGAGACCCAGTACTTC. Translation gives CAISESDSVQETQYF.

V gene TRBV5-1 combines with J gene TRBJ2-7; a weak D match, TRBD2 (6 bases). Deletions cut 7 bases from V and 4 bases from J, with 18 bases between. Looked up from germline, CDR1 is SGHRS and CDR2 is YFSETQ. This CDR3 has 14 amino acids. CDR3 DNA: TGCGCCAGCCAGGGTGCGGGGCGCAGTTACGAGCAGTACTTC. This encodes CASQGAGRSYEQYF.

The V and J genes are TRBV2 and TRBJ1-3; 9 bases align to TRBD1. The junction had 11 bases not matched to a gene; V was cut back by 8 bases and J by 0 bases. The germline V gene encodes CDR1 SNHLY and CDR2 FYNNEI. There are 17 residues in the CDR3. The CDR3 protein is CASAMALGQGSGNTIYF. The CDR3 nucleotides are TGTGCCAGCGCTATGGCCCTGGGACAGGGCTCTGGAAACACCATATATTTT.

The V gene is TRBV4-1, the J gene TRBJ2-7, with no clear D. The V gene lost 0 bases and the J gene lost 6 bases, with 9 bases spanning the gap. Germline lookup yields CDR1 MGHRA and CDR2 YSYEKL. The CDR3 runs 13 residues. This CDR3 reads CASSQDWISEQYF. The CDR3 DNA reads TGCGCCAGCAGCCAAGATTGGATTTCCGAGCAGTACTTC.

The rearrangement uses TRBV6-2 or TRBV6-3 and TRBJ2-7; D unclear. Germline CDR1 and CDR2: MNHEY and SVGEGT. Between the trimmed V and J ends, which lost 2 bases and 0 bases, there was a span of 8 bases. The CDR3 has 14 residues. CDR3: CASSYTETSYEQYF. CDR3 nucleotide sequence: TGTGCCAGCAGTTACACAGAAACCTCCTACGAGCAGTACTTC.

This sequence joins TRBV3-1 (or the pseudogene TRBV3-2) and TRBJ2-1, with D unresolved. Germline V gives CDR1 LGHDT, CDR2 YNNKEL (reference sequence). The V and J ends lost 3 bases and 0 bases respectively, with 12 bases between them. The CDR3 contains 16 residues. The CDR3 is CASSQLWQSSYNEQFF. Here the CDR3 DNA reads TGTGCCAGCAGCCAGTTGTGGCAGAGCTCCTACAATGAGCAGTTCTTC.

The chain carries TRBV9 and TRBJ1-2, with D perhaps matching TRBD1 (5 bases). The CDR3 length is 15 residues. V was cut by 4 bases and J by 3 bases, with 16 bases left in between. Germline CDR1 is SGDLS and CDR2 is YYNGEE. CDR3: CASSPGGFGDYGYTF. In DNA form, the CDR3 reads TGTGCCAGCAGCCCCGGGGGGTTTGGTGACTATGGCTACACCTTC.

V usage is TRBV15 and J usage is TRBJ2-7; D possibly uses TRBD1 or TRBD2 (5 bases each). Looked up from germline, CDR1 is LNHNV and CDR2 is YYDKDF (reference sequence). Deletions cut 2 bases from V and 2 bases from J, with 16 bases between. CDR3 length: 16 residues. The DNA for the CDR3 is TGTGCCACCAGCAGACACTCCGGGGCGCGTCCCTACGAGCAGTACTTC. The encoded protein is CATSRHSGARPYEQYF. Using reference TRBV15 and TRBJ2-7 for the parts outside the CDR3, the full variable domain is DAMVIQNPRYQVTQFGKPVTLSCSQTLNHNVMYWYQQKSSQAPKLLFHYYDKDFNNEADTPDNFQSRRPNTSFCFLDIRSPGLGDTAMYLCATSRHSGARPYEQYFGPGTRLTVT.

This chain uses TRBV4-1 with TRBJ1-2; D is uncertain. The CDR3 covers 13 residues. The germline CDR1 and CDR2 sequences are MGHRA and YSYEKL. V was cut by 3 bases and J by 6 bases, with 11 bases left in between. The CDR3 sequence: CASSQSVLDGYTF. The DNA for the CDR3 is TGCGCCAGCAGCCAGTCAGTCCTCGATGGCTACACCTTC.